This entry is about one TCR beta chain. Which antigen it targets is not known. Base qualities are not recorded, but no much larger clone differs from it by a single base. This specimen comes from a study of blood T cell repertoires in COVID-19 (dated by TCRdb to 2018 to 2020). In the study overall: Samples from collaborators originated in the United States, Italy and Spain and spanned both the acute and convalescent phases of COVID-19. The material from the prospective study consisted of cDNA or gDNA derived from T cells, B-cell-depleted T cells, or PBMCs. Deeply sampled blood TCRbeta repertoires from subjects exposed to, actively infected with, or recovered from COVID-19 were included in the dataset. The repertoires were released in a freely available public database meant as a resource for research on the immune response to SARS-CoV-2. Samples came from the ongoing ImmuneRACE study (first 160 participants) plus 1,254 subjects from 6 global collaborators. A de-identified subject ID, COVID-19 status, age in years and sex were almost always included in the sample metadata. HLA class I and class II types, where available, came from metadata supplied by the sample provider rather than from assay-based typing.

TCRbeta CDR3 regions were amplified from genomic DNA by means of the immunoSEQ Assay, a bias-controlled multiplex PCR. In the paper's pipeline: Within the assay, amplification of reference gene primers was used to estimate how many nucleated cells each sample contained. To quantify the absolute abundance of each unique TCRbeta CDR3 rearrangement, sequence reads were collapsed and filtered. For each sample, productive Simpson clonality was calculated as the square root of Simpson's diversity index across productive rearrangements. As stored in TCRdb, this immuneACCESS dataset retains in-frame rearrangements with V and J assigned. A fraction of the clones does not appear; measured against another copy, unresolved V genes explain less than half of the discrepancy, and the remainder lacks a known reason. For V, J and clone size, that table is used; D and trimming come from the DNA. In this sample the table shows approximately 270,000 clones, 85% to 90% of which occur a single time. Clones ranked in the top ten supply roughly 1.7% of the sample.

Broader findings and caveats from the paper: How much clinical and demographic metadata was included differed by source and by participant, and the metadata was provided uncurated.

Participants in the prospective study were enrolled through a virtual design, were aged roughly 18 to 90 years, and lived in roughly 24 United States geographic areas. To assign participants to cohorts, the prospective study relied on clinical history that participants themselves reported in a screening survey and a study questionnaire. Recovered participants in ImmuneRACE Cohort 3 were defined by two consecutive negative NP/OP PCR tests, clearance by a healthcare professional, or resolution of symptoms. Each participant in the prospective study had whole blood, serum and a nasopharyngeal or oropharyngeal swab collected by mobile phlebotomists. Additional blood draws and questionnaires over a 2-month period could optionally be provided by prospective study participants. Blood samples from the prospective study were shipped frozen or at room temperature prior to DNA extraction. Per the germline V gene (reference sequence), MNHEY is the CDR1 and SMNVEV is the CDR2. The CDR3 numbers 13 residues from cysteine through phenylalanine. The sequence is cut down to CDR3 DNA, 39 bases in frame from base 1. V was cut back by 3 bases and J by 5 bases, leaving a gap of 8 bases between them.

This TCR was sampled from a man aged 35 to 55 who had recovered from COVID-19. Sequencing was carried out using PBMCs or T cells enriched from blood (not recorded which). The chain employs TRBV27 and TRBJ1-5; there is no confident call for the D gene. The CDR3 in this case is CASSLDGDQPQHF. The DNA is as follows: TGTGCCAGCAGTTTGGACGGGGATCAGCCCCAGCATTTT.